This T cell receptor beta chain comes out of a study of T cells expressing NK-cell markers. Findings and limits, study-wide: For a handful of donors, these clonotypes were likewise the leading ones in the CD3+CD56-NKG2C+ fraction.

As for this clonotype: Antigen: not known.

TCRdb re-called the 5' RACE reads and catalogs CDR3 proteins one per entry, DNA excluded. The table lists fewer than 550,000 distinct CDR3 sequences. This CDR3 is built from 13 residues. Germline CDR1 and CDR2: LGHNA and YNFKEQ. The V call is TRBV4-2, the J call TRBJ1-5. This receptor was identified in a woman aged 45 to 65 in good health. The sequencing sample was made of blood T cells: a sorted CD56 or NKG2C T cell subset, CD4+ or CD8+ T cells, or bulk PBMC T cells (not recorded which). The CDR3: CASSPEIAQPQHF.